The clone carrying this T cell receptor (beta chain) was seen ten or more times. In TCRdb, the 5' RACE reads were re-called with MiXCR into one record per CDR3 protein. The data contain fewer than 65,000 distinct CDR3 sequences, roughly 30% of them singletons. V gave up 8 bases and J gave up 3 bases; unmatched junction bases: 5. The CDR3 is 14 residues long. Germline V CDR1 and CDR2: SNHLY, FYNNEI. The chain recombines TRBV2 with TRBJ2-1, with 9 bases fitting TRBD1. What was sequenced was tumor-infiltrating naive CD4+ T cells sorted from the breast tumor. The subset was: naive CD4+ T cells, CD4+CD45RA+CD25-. The sequence was collected from a female donor with breast cancer. CDR3 bases: TGTGCCAGCCCGGGGACAGGGCTCTACAATGAGCAGTTCTTC. Its protein product is CASPGTGLYNEQFF. Variable domain in full (rest from reference TRBV2 and TRBJ2-1): EPEVTQTPSHQVTQMGQEVILRCVPISNHLYFYWYRQILGQKVEFLVSFYNNEISEKSEIFDDQFSVERPDGSNFTLKIRSTKLEDSAMYFCASPGTGLYNEQFFGPGTRLTVL.